This T cell receptor beta chain was found in a study of prognosis after radiotherapy for stage I lung cancer (dated by TCRdb to about 2021). General notes on the study: Between early 2018 and January 2019, under 20 stage I NSCLC patients were enrolled in Nanjing, China. The cohort was made up of around 14 men and over 5 women, with a median age of 74.5 years and an age range of about 50 to 90 years. Concurrent therapy was not administered to any patient alongside SBRT. A total of around 40 blood samples from 19 patients were sequenced, with one sample obtained before and one obtained after SBRT for each patient. Squamous cell carcinoma histology was identified in 6 to 8 patients, and adenocarcinoma histology was identified in more than ten patients. SBRT was given in 3 to 5 fractions with a biologically effective dose of at least 100 Gy, using image-guided IMRT or VMAT. All patients were regarded as medically inoperable, because of comorbidities in about twelve patients and refusal of surgery in six or seven patients. Newly diagnosed primary stage I lung tumors occurred in around 13 patients, and oligometastatic NSCLC after surgical resection of the primary tumor occurred in five. Peripheral blood TCR beta repertoires were profiled in stage I NSCLC patients before and after stereotactic body radiotherapy, and the repertoires were related to distant failure. About 20% of the 19 patients developed distant metastases after SBRT, at a median of around seven months; the other 15 showed no significant progression.

There are 13 amino acids in the CDR3, from cysteine to phenylalanine inclusive. The kept DNA is CDR3 alone, 39 bases in frame from the first base. Taken from the germline V gene (reference sequence), the CDR1 and CDR2 loops are LNHDA and SQIVND. V is shortened by 1 base, J by 6 bases, and the region joining them spans 9 bases. The study at large found these results: Limitations of the study included a small cohort and short follow-up, and the study findings need independent validation. No determination of tumor specificity was made for expanded TCR clones. After SBRT, the number of unique TCR clones decreased (median approximately 10,000 before versus several thousand after; Wilcoxon paired P=0.011). Differences in TRBV and TRBJ usage frequencies by metastasis status were reportedly observed in two V genes at baseline and in roughly ten V and two J genes after SBRT. All reported P values were unadjusted for multiple comparisons. Post-SBRT Shannon entropy and its change from baseline were lower in patients who developed distant metastases; baseline Shannon entropy was not associated with metastases.

The TCR beta CDR3 region was amplified from genomic DNA by two rounds of multiplex PCR. The first PCR round used primers specific to each TRBV and TRBJ gene, with sequences filed in Chinese patent CN105087789A. Universal primers were used in the second round of PCR. The Roche High Pure PCR Template Preparation Kit was used to extract genomic DNA from the frozen PBMCs. Libraries were sequenced paired-end with 151 bp reads on an Illumina HiSeq 3000. In the paper's pipeline: Raw reads lacking the multiplex PCR primer sequences were removed with CutAdapt. PEAR was used to merge high-quality paired reads into contigs. By alignment to reference sequences, MiXCR assigned TRB V, D and J gene segments to each contig. To remove sequencing errors, CDR3 sequences were clustered according to base quality and sequence similarity. Diversity was measured as Shannon entropy normalized by the natural log of productive TCR sequence number. Clonality was defined as one minus Shannon entropy divided by the natural log of the number of unique clonotypes. Progression-free survival cut-offs for repertoire metrics were chosen using the Youden index of ROC curves, with analyses run in R 3.5.3. TCRdb passed the public sequencing reads through fastp at Q25 and MiXCR, retaining productive beta sequences. Entries are consolidated by CDR3 protein sequence, retaining the most common genes and DNA. The V and J calls shown here were made by TCRdb, not taken from the authors' results. The sample yields over 15,000 distinct CDR3 sequences; about 46% were counted once. The ten largest make up around a third of the sample.

All patients had node-negative disease on CT and PET/CT, and none had a history of other malignancies or prior chemotherapy or radiotherapy. At each of the two time points, 6 to 7.5 milliliters of peripheral venous blood were collected into EDTA tubes. Ficoll-Paque Plus density-gradient centrifugation was used to isolate PBMCs. Immediately after collection, samples were stored at -80 degrees C until analysis. As concerns this clonotype: The antigen it binds to is not known. Within one base of it there is no much larger clone, and no base qualities were kept.

The sequencing used PBMCs, collected before or after stereotactic body radiation therapy (not recorded which). The chain is encoded by TRBV19 joined to TRBJ1-1; the D segment cannot be called with confidence. This clonotype was obtained from a donor at least 50 years old with non-small cell lung cancer. The CDR3 in this case is CASSIGLAAEAFF. The DNA is as follows: TGTGCCAGTAGTATAGGTTTGGCTGCTGAAGCTTTCTTT.